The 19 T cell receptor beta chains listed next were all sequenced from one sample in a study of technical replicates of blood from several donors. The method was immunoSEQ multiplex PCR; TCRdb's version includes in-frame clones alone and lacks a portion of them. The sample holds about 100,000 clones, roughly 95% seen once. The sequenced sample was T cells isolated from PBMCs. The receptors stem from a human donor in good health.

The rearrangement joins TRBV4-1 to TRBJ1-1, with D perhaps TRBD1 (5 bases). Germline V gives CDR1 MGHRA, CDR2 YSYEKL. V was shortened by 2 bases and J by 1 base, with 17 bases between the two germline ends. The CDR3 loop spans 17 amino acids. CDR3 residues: CASSQSGMGGSNTEAFF. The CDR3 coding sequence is TGCGCCAGCAGCCAATCGGGGATGGGGGGGTCGAACACTGAAGCTTTCTTT.

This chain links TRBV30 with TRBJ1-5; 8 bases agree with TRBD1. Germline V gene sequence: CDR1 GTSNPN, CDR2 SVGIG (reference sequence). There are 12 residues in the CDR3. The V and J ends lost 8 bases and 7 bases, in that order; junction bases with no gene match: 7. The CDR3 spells CAQDRDGQPQHF. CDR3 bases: TGTGCCCAGGACAGGGATGGACAGCCCCAGCATTTT.

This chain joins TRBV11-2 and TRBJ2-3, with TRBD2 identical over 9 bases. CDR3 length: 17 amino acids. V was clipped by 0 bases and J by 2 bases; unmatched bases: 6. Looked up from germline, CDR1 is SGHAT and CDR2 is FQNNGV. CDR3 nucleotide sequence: TGTGCCAGCAGCTTAGATCTGGCGGGAGGGTCCACAGATACGCAGTATTTT. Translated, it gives CASSLDLAGGSTDTQYF.

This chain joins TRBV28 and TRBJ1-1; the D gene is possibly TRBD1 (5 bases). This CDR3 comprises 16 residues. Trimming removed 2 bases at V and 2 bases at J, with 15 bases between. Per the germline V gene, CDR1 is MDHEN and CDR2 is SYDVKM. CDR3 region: CASSLGQGTFNTEAFF. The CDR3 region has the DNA TGTGCCAGCAGTTTAGGCCAGGGAACCTTCAACACTGAAGCTTTCTTT.

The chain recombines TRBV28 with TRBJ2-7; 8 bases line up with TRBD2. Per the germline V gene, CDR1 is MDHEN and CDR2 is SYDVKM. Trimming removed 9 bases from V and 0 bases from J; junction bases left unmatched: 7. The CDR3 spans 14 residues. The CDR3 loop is CASTPGLGSYEQYF. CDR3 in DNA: TGTGCCAGTACTCCGGGACTAGGCTCCTACGAGCAGTACTTC.

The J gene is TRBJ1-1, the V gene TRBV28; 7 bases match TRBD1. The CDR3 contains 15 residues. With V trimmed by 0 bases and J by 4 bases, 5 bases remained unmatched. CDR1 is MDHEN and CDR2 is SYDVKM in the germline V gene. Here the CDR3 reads CASSLWASGGTEAFF. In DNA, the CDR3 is TGTGCCAGCAGTTTATGGGCCTCAGGGGGCACTGAAGCTTTCTTT.

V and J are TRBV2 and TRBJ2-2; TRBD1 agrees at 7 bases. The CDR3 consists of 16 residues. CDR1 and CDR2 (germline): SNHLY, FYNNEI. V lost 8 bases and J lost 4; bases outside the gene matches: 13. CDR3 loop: CASYPGGVRITGELFF. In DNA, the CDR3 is TGTGCCAGCTATCCAGGGGGAGTAAGGATCACCGGGGAGCTGTTTTTT.

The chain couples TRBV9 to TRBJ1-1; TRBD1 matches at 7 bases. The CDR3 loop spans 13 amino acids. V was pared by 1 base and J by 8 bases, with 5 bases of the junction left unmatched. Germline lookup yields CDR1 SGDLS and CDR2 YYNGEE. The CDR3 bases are TGTGCCAGCAGCGTAACCGGGACAGCCGAAGCTTTCTTT. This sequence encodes CASSVTGTAEAFF.

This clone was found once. In DNA form, the CDR3 reads TGTGCCAGCAGTCCCAGGGGAACCGGGGAGCTGTTTTTT. Protein product: CASSPRGTGELFF. The gene calls are TRBV27 and TRBJ2-2, with D perhaps matching TRBD1 (6 bases). Trimming stripped 5 bases from V and 5 bases from J, with 9 bases between. This CDR3 comprises 13 residues. CDR1 is MNHEY and CDR2 is SMNVEV in the germline V gene (reference sequence).

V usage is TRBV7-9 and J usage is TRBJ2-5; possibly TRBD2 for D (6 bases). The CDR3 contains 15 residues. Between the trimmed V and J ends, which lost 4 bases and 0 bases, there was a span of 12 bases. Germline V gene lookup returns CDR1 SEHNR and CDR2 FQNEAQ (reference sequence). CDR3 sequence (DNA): TGTGCCAGCAGCTCAGGCAGGGACTACCAAGAGACCCAGTACTTC. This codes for CASSSGRDYQETQYF.

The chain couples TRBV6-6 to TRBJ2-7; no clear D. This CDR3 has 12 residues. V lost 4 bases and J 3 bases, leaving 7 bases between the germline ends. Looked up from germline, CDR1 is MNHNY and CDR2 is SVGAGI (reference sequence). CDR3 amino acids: CASSLSSYEQYF. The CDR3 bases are TGTGCCAGCAGTTTATCTAGCTACGAGCAGTACTTC.

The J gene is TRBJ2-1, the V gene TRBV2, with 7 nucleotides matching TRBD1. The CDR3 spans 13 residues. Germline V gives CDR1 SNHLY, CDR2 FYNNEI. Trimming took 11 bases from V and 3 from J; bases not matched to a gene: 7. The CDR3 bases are TGTGCCGCACAACAGGGGAACTACAATGAGCAGTTCTTC. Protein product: CAAQQGNYNEQFF. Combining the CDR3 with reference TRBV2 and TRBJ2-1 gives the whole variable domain EPEVTQTPSHQVTQMGQEVILRCVPISNHLYFYWYRQILGQKVEFLVSFYNNEISEKSEIFDDQFSVERPDGSNFTLKIRSTKLEDSAMYFCAAQQGNYNEQFFGPGTRLTVL.

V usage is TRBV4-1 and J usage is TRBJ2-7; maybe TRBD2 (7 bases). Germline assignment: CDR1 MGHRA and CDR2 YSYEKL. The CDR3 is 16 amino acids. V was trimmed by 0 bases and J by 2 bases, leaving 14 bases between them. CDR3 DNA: TGCGCCAGCAGCCAAGACGGGAGCGGGGACACCTACGAGCAGTACTTC. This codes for CASSQDGSGDTYEQYF.

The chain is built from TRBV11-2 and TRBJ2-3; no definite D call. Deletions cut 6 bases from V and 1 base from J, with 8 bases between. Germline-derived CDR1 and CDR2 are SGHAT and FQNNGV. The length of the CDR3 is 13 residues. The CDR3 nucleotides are TGTGCCAGCAGAAGCATAGGCACAGATACGCAGTATTTT. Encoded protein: CASRSIGTDTQYF.

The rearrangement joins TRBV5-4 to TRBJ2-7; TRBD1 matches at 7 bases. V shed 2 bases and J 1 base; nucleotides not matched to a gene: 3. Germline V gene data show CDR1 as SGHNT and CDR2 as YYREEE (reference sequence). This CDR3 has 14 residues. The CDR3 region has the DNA TGTGCCAGCAGCTTCGGGACAGAATCCTACGAGCAGTACTTC. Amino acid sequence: CASSFGTESYEQYF.

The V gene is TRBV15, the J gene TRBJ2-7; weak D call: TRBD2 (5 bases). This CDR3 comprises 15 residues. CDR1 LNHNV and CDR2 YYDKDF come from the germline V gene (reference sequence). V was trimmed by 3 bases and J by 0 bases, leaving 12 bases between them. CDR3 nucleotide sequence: TGTGCCACCAGCAGTTCGAGGGTAAGCTCCTACGAGCAGTACTTC. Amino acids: CATSSSRVSSYEQYF.

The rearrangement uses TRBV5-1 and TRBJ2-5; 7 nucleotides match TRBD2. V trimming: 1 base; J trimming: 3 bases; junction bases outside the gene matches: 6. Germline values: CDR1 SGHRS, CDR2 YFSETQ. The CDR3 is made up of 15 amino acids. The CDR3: CASSLLGRSKETQYF. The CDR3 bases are TGCGCCAGCAGCTTGCTCGGGAGGTCAAAAGAGACCCAGTACTTC. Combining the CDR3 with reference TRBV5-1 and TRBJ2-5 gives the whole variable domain KAGVTQTPRYLIKTRGQQVTLSCSPISGHRSVSWYQQTPGQGLQFLFEYFSETQRNKGNFPGRFSGRQFSNSRSEMNVSTLELGDSALYLCASSLLGRSKETQYFGPGTRLLVL.

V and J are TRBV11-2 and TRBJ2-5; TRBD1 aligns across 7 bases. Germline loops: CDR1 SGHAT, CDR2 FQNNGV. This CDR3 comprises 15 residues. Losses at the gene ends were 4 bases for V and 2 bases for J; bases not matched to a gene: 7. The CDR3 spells CASSWAAGGQETQYF. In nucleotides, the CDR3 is TGTGCCAGCAGCTGGGCCGCAGGGGGACAAGAGACCCAGTACTTC.

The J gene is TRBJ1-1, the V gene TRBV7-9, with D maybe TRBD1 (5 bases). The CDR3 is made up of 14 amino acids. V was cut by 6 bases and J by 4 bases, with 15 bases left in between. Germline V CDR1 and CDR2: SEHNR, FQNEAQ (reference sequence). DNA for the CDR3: TGTGCCAGCAGACCCGTGGTGGGGGGCACTGAAGCTTTCTTT. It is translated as CASRPVVGGTEAFF. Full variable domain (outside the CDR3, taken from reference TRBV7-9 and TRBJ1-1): DTGVSQNPRHKITKRGQNVTFRCDPISEHNRLYWYRQTLGQGPEFLTYFQNEAQLEKSRLLSDRFSAERPKGSFSTLEIQRTEQGDSAMYLCASRPVVGGTEAFFGQGTRLTVV.